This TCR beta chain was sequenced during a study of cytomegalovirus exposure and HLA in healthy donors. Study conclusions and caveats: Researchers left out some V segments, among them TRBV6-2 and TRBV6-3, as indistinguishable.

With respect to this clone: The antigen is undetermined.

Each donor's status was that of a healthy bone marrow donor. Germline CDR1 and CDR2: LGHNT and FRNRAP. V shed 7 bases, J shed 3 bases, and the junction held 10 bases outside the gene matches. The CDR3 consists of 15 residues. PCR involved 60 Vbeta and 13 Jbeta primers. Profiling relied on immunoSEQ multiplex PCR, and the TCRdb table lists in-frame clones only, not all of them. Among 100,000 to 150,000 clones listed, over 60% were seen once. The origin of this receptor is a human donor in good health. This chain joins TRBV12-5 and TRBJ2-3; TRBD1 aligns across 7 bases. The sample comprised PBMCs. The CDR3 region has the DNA TGTGCTAGTGCCCAGTGGGACAGTGAAACAGATACGCAGTATTTT. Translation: CASAQWDSETDTQYF.